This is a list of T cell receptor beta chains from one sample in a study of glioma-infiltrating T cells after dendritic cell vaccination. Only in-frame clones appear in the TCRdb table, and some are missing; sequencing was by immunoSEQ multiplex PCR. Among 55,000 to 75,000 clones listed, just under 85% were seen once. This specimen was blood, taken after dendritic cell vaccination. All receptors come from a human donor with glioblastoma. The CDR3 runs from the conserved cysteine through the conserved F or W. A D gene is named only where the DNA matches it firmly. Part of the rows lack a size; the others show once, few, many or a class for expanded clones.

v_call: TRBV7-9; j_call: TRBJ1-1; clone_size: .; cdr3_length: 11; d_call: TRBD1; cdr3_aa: CASSADRGAFF; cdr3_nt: TGTGCCAGCAGCGCAGACAGGGGGGCTTTCTTT
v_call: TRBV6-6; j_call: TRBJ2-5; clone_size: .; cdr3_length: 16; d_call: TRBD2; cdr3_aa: CASSLHLTSGGQTQYF; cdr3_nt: TGTGCCAGCAGCCTTCACCTGACTAGCGGGGGGCAGACCCAGTACTTC
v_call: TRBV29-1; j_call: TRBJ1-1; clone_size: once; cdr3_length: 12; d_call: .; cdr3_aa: CSALGVKTEAFF; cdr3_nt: TGCAGCGCGTTAGGGGTAAAAACTGAAGCTTTCTTT
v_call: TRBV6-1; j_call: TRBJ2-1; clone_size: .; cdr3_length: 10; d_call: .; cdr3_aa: CASGAGEQFF; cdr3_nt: TGTGCCAGCGGAGCGGGCGAGCAGTTCTTC
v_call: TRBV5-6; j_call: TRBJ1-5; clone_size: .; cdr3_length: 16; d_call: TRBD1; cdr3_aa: CASSFGTGSSNQPQHF; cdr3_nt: TGTGCCAGCAGCTTCGGGACAGGGAGCAGCAATCAGCCCCAGCATTTT
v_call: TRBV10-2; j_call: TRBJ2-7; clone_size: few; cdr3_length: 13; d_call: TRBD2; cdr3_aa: CASTPRTSPEQYF; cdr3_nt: TGCGCCAGCACCCCGCGGACTAGCCCCGAGCAGTACTTC
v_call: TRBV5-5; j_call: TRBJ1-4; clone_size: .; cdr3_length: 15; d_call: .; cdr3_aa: CASTPGQFTNEKLFF; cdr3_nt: TGTGCCAGCACTCCGGGACAATTCACTAATGAAAAACTGTTTTTT
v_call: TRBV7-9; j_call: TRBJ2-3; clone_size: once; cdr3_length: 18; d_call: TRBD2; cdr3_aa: CASSHGASGGFSTDTQYF; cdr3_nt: TGTGCCAGCAGCCACGGGGCTAGCGGGGGGTTTAGCACAGATACGCAGTATTTT
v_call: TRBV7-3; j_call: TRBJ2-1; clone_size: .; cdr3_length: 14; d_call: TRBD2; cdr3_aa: CASSQGSGGNEQFF; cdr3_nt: TGTGCCAGCAGCCAAGGAAGCGGGGGTAATGAGCAGTTCTTC
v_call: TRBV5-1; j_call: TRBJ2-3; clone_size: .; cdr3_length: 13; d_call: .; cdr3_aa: CASSPGVADTQYF; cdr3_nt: TGCGCCAGCAGTCCCGGGGTAGCTGATACGCAGTATTTT
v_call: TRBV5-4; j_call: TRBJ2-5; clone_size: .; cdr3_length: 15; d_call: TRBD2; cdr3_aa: CASSSWGGEFWTQYF; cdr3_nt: TGTGCCAGCAGCAGTTGGGGGGGGGAATTCTGGACCCAGTACTTC
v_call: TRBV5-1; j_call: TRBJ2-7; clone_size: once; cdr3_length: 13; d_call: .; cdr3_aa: CASSLEQSYEQYF; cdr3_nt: TGCGCCAGCAGCTTGGAACAGTCTTACGAGCAGTACTTC
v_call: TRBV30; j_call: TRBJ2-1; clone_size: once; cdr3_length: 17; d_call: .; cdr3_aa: CAWSVLWGEESYNEQFF; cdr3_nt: TGTGCCTGGAGTGTACTCTGGGGGGAAGAGTCCTACAATGAGCAGTTCTTC
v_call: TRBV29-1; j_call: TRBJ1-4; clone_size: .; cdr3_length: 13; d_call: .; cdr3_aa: CSAGGSTNEKLFF; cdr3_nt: TGCAGCGCCGGGGGTTCAACTAATGAAAAACTGTTTTTT
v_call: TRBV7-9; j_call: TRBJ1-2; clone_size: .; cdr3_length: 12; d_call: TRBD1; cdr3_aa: CASSWTGFGYTF; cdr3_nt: TGTGCCAGCAGCTGGACAGGGTTCGGCTACACCTTC
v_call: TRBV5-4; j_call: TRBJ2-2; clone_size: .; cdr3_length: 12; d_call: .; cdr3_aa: CASSLPSGELFF; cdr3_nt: TGTGCCAGCAGCTTGCCTTCCGGGGAGCTGTTTTTT
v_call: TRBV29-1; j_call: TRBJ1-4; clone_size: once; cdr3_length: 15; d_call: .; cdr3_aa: CSVESEGGDNEKLFF; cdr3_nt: TGCAGCGTTGAATCTGAGGGCGGCGATAATGAAAAACTGTTTTTT
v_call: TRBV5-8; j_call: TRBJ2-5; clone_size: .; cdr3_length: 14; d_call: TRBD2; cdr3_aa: CASRQRGNQETQYF; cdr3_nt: TGTGCCAGCCGACAGCGGGGGAACCAAGAGACCCAGTACTTC
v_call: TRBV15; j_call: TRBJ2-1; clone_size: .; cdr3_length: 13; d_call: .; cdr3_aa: CATSRDGRGEQFF; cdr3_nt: TGTGCCACCAGCAGAGATGGACGGGGTGAGCAGTTCTTC
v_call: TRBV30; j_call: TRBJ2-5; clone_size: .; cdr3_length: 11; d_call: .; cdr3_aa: CAWGTSETQYF; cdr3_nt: TGTGCCTGGGGGACTTCCGAGACCCAGTACTTC
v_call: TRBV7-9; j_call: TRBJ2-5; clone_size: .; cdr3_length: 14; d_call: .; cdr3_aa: CASSFRLELETQYF; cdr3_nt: TGTGCCAGCAGCTTTAGGCTAGAGCTTGAGACCCAGTACTTC
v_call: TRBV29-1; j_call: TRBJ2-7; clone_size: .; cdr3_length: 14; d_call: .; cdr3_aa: CSVEDPRQTYEQYF; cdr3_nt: TGCAGCGTTGAAGATCCACGACAAACCTACGAGCAGTACTTC
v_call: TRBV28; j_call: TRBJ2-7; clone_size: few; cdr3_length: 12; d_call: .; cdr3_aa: CASRERGYEQYF; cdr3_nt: TGTGCCAGCAGGGAAAGGGGGTACGAGCAGTACTTC
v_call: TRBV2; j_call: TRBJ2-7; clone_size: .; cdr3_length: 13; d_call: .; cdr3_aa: CASLSSGAYEQYF; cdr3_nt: TGTGCCAGCCTTTCGTCGGGGGCCTACGAGCAGTACTTC
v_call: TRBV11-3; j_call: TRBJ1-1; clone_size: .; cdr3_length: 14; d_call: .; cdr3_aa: CASRKGEIETEAFF; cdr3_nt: TGTGCCAGCAGAAAGGGGGAGATAGAGACTGAAGCTTTCTTT
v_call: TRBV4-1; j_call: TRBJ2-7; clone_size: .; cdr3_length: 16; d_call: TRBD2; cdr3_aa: CASSQEIAGSDYEQYF; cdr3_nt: TGCGCCAGCAGCCAAGAAATAGCGGGGTCAGACTACGAGCAGTACTTC
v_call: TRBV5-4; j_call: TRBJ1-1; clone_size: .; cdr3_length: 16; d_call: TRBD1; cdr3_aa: CASNKAGGLNPAEAFF; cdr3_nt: TGTGCCAGCAACAAAGCAGGGGGACTCAATCCGGCTGAAGCTTTCTTT
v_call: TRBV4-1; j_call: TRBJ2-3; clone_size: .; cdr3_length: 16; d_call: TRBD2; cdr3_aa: CASSHVPGGNTDTQYF; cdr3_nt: TGCGCCAGCAGCCACGTGCCCGGGGGGAACACAGATACGCAGTATTTT
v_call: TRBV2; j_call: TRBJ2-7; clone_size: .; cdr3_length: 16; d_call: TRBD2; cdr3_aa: CASSEGASGGAYEQYF; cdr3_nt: TGTGCCAGCAGTGAAGGGGCTAGCGGGGGGGCTTACGAGCAGTACTTC
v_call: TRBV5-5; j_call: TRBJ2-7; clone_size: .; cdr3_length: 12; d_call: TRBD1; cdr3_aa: CASSGTAYEQYF; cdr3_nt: TGTGCCAGCAGCGGGACAGCATACGAGCAGTACTTC
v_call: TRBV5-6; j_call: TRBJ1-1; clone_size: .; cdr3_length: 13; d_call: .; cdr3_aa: CASSQTPPTEAFF; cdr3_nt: TGTGCCAGCAGCCAGACACCTCCTACTGAAGCTTTCTTT
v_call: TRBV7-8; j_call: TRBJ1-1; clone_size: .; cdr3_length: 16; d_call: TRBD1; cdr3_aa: CASRQGQGIWGTEAFF; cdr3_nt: TGTGCCAGCAGACAAGGACAGGGAATTTGGGGCACTGAAGCTTTCTTT
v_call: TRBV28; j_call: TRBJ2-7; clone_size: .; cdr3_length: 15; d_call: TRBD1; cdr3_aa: CASSLPGQGTYEQYF; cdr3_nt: TGTGCCAGCAGTTTACCTGGACAGGGTACCTACGAGCAGTACTTC
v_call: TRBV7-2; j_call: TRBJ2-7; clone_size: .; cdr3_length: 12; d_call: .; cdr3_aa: CASSPQDYEQYF; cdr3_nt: TGTGCCAGCAGTCCACAGGACTACGAGCAGTACTTC
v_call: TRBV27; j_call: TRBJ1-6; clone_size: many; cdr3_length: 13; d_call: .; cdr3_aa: CASRRGMSSPLHF; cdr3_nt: TGTGCCAGCAGAAGGGGGATGAGTTCACCCCTCCACTTT
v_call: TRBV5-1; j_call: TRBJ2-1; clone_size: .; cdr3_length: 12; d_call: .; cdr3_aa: CASSLAEDEQFF; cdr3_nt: TGCGCCAGCAGCTTGGCGGAGGATGAGCAGTTCTTC
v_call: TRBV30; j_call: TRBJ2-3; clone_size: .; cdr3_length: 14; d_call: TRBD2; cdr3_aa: CAWRTSGATDTQYF; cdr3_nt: TGTGCCTGGAGGACTAGCGGGGCCACAGATACGCAGTATTTT
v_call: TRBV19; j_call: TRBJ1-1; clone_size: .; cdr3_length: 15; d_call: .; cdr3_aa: CASTPSRSRNTEAFF; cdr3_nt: TGTGCCAGTACCCCCTCTCGCAGTCGGAACACTGAAGCTTTCTTT
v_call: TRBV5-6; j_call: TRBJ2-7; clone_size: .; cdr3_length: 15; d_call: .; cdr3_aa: CASSTAVYESYEQYF; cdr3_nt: TGTGCCAGCAGTACAGCCGTTTATGAGTCCTACGAGCAGTACTTC
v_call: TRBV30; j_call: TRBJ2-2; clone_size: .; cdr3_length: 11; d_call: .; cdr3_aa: CAWSGPGELFF; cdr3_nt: TGTGCCTGGAGTGGGCCCGGGGAGCTGTTTTTT
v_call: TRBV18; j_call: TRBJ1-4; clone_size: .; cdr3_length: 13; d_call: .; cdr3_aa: CASSWQGGEKLFF; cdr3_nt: TGTGCCAGCTCGTGGCAGGGCGGTGAAAAACTGTTTTTT
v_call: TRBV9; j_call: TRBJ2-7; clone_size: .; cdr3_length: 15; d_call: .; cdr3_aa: CASSERTGSSYEQYF; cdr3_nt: TGTGCCAGCAGCGAGAGGACGGGGAGCTCCTACGAGCAGTACTTC
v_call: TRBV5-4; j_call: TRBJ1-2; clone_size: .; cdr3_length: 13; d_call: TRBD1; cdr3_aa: CASSFRGGDGYTF; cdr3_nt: TGTGCCAGCAGCTTTAGAGGGGGCGATGGCTACACCTTC
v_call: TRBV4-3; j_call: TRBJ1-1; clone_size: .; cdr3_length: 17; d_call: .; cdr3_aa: CASSQRTTLRMNTEAFF; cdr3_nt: TGCGCCAGCAGCCAGCGGACAACCCTCAGAATGAACACTGAAGCTTTCTTT
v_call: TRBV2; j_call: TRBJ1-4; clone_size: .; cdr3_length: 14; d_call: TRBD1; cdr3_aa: CASNNGQGREKLFF; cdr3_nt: TGTGCCAGCAACAACGGACAGGGCAGGGAAAAACTGTTTTTT
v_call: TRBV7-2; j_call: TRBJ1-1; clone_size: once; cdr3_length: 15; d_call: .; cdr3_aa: CASSYASGGGREAFF; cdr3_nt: TGTGCCAGCAGCTATGCTTCAGGCGGGGGGAGGGAAGCTTTCTTT
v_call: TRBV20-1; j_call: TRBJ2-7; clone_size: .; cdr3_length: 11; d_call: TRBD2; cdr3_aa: CSVFRGEEQYF; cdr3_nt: TGCAGTGTATTTCGGGGGGAAGAGCAGTACTTC
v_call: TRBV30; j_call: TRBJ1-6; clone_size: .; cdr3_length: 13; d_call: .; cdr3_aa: CAWRRAANSPLHF; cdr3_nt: TGTGCCTGGAGGAGGGCGGCCAATTCACCCCTCCACTTT
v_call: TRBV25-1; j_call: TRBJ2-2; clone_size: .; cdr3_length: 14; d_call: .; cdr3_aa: CASSEYRDTGELFF; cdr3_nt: TGTGCCAGCAGTGAATACAGGGACACCGGGGAGCTGTTTTTT
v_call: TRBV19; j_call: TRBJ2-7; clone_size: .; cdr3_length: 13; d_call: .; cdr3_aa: CASSSRTAHEQYF; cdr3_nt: TGTGCCAGTAGTTCGAGGACAGCGCACGAGCAGTACTTC
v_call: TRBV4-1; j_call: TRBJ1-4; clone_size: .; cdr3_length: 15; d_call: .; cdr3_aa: CASSQPLTVNEKLFF; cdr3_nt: TGCGCCAGCAGCCAACCTCTTACAGTTAATGAAAAACTGTTTTTT
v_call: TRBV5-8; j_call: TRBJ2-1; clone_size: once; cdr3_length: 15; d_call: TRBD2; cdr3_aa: CASSLAGRGGLGQFF; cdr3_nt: TGTGCCAGCAGCTTGGCCGGGCGGGGGGGCCTGGGGCAGTTCTTC
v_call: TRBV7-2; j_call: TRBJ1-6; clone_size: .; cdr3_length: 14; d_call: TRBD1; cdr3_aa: CASRTGDPATPLHF; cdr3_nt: TGTGCCAGCAGGACAGGGGACCCCGCGACACCCCTCCACTTT
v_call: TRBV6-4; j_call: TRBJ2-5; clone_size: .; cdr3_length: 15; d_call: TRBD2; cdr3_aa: CASSLNGGDQETQYF; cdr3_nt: TGTGCCAGCAGTTTGAACGGGGGGGATCAAGAGACCCAGTACTTC